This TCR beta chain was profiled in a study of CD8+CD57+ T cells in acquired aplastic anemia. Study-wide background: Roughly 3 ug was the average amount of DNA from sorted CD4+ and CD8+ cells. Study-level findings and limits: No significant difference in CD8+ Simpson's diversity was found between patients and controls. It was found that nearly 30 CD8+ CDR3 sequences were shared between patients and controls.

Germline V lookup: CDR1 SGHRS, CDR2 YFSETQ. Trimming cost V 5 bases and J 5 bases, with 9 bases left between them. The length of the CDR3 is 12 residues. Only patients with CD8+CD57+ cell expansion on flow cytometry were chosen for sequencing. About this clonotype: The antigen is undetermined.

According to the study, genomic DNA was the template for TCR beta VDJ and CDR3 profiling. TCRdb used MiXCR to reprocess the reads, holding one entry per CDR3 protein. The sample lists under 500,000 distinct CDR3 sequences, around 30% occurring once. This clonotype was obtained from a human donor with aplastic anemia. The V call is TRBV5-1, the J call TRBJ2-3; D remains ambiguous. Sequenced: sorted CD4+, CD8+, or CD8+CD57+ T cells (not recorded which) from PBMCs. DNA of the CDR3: TGCGCCAGCAGACCCGACCAAGATACGCAGTATTTT. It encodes CASRPDQDTQYF. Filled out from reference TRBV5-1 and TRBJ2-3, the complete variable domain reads KAGVTQTPRYLIKTRGQQVTLSCSPISGHRSVSWYQQTPGQGLQFLFEYFSETQRNKGNFPGRFSGRQFSNSRSEMNVSTLELGDSALYLCASRPDQDTQYFGPGTRLTVL.